Given below is one T cell receptor beta chain in context. Its binding antigen is unknown. Nothing much larger sits one base from this clone, and base qualities are not available. Using the deep immunoSEQ assay, multiplex PCR amplified TCR CDR3 regions from genomic DNA. Extracted genomic DNA from each cell subset was spread evenly across all wells of several immunoSEQ 96-well plates, with each plate serving as a replicate. For sorted subsets, about 0.2 ug genomic DNA, equal to 25,000 to 35,000 T cell genomes, was loaded into each replicate PCR. The purified libraries were quantified using a Qubit 3.0 fluorometer, sized with a Bioanalyzer 2100, and then quantified again using the KAPA Library Quantification kit. A separate single-read 150-cycle Illumina NextSeq 550 flow cell was used to sequence each immunoSEQ 96-well plate. In the paper's pipeline: Because only junctional sequences without quality scores were contained in the immunoSEQ output, filtering matching that applied to full-length reads could not be performed. Sequences were annotated with PyIR, a Python wrapper for IgBLAST v1.9, and V/J genes and CDR3 were assigned using IMGT germline references. Reads were removed for weak V/J assignments (E-value above 1e-6), missing CDR3, stop codons, out-of-frame junctions, or ambiguous translated residues. V3J clonotypes were defined as sequences sharing the same inferred V gene, J gene, and CDR3 amino acid sequence. Percentage overlap between repertoires was computed as shared unique clonotypes divided by the size of the smaller repertoire. Three approaches were used to assess repertoire richness: RTK rarefaction, the Chao1 estimator, and Recon v2.1 estimates of unobserved clonotypes. OLGA was used to compute generation probabilities for all TCRbeta clonotypes that the gDNA method yielded from several donors. TCRdb stores this immuneACCESS table with in-frame sequences only. Part of the clones is absent; in the studies checked, under half of the shortfall reflects unresolved V genes, and no reason is known for the rest. For V, J and clone size, that table is used; D and trimming come from the DNA. This sample comprises more than 500,000 clones, 95% to 96% of them detected only once. The leading ten clones occupy 0.064% of the sample.

This record belongs to a study of shared clonotypes between healthy human individuals (TCRdb year 2020). Background on the whole study: The cohort comprised a couple of women and a few men aged 18 to 49 years. For each donor, three plates each were used for CD4 naive and CD4 memory, two plates were used for CD8 naive, and one plate was used for CD8 memory. The study deeply sequenced blood TCR repertoires of 5 or 6 healthy adults to estimate repertoire size and the extent of clonotype sharing between individuals. Different laboratories and diverse techniques were used to prepare libraries and sequence TCR repertoires, to increase sequencing depth and limit assay-specific biases. Each donor's leukapheresis produced roughly between about 0.8 and 10 billion PBMCs.

The paper's findings and limits, for the study overall: Because the study included a small number of donors, the genetic and exposure-history diversity represented was limited. Incomplete sequencing was indicated by rarefaction of sorted-subset datasets, despite the large sequencing depth. Sampling was limited to blood, and TCR repertoires in tissue likely differ from TCR repertoires in blood. Around 5% of naive CD4, 3.5% of naive CD8, roughly 2.5% of memory CD4, and 0.4% of memory CD8 clonotypes were shared across a few donors. Naive subsets generally had larger estimated clonotype richness than memory subsets. Pairwise subsampling indicated that sequencing depth was expected to affect the degree of clonotype sharing among donors. Compared with non-shared clonotypes, clonotypes shared by all four sorted-subset donors had higher generation probabilities.

Donors were healthy HIV-negative adults with no recently reported acute infections or vaccinations. Every donor was a Caucasian adult residing in Nashville, Tennessee, USA. CD4+ T cells were enriched through magnetic negative selection, after which naive cells were positively selected on CD45RA and the remaining negative fraction served as the memory subset. After blood collection by leukapheresis, PBMCs were isolated using Ficoll-Histopaque density gradient centrifugation and then cryopreserved in the vapor phase of liquid nitrogen. Analytical flow cytometry was used to check the purity and quantity of every magnetically sorted T cell population. Each sorted fraction had its genomic DNA isolated and then quantified by UV absorbance on a Nanodrop 2000c. Taken from cysteine to phenylalanine, the CDR3 has 15 residues. Only CDR3 DNA remains: 45 bases, in frame from the first base. From V the trimming removes 5 bases and from J it removes 5 bases, while the gene matches leave 11 bases of the junction unaccounted for. CDR1 MDHEN and CDR2 SYDVKM are derived from the germline V gene.

The sequence joins TRBV28 to TRBJ2-7, with 8 junctional bases fitting TRBD2. Material for sequencing was naive CD4+ T cells sorted from blood. This specimen's cell subset or site label, per the study, means: CD45RA+ positively selected. The TCR comes from a woman aged 30 to 39 in good health. In nucleotides, the sequence is TGTGCCAGCAGTGGAAGAGCGGGAGTTATCAACGAGCAGTACTTC. Translation gives CASSGRAGVINEQYF.